The rows below give T cell receptor beta chains drawn from one sample of a study of T cell changes during pregnancy in multiple sclerosis. The protocol was immunoSEQ multiplex PCR, while the TCRdb copy is restricted to in-frame clones and leaves out a portion. The table lists under 50,000 clones, around 90% of them singletons. Sequencing used CD8+ T cells from peripheral blood mononuclear cells, obtained in the second trimester of pregnancy. The receptors derive from a female donor with multiple sclerosis, enrolled in a pregnancy study. The conserved cysteine and the conserved F or W are not part of the CDR3 here.

CDR3: ASSLGVATSAETQY
J: TRBJ2-5
V: TRBV7-2

CDR3: ASSLEREDTQY
J: TRBJ2-3
V: TRBV5-4

CDR3: ASRVADRNQPQH
J: TRBJ1-5
V: TRBV6-5

CDR3: ASSPREITNEKLF
J: TRBJ1-4
V: TRBV27

CDR3: ASSRGGSYNEQF
J: TRBJ2-1
V: TRBV6-4

CDR3: ASSYPGQGDTGELF
J: TRBJ2-2
V: TRBV6-6

CDR3: ASKDWLGEKLF
J: TRBJ1-4
V: TRBV2

CDR3: ASSVGDRVNTGELF
J: TRBJ2-2
V: TRBV9

CDR3: ASEGRGGYTEAF
J: TRBJ1-1
V: TRBV13

CDR3: ASSISGNTEAF
J: TRBJ1-1
V: TRBV19

CDR3: ASSYSQGPTYNEQF
J: TRBJ2-1
V: TRBV6-5

CDR3: ASSLVSGKNGYT
J: TRBJ1-2
V: TRBV13

CDR3: SASQGLEQY
J: TRBJ2-7
V: TRBV20-1

CDR3: ASSQTQGYGYT
J: TRBJ1-2
V: TRBV4-3

CDR3: ASSKSTDTQY
J: TRBJ2-3
V: TRBV6-5

CDR3: ASSSGGALVDEQF
J: TRBJ2-1
V: TRBV7-3

CDR3: ATSGAGELF
J: TRBJ2-2
V: TRBV2

CDR3: ASSQGISQPQH
J: TRBJ1-5
V: TRBV6-4

CDR3: ASSEGQGHSYEQY
J: TRBJ2-7
V: TRBV7-9

CDR3: ASPRQGPLNSPLH
J: TRBJ1-6
V: TRBV2

CDR3: ASSPPGQARHEQY
J: TRBJ2-7
V: TRBV5-6

CDR3: ASSPPSQGTGELF
J: TRBJ2-2
V: TRBV18

CDR3: ASSLPGENTEAF
J: TRBJ1-1
V: TRBV4-1

CDR3: ASSPRQGVNIQY
J: TRBJ2-4
V: TRBV7-9

CDR3: AISESRLAGGPTDTQY
J: TRBJ2-3
V: TRBV10-3

CDR3: ASSPRGGNEKLF
J: TRBJ1-4
V: TRBV9

CDR3: ASSQESGGLEQY
J: TRBJ2-7
V: TRBV4-2

CDR3: ASSFTSGGLNEQF
J: TRBJ2-1
V: TRBV7-2

CDR3: ASKGGHEQY
J: TRBJ2-7
V: TRBV27

CDR3: ASSAGQGETQY
J: TRBJ2-5
V: TRBV5-6

CDR3: ASSKRGRGTEAF
J: TRBJ1-1
V: TRBV5-8

CDR3: ASSGTNRGGSTEAF
J: TRBJ1-1
V: TRBV9

CDR3: ASSLVRRGGRDEQF
J: TRBJ2-1
V: TRBV7-2

CDR3: ASSGGGWGEQY
J: TRBJ2-7
V: TRBV5-6

CDR3: ASSQDAGWDTEAF
J: TRBJ1-1
V: TRBV4-2

CDR3: ASSLSHGTGRLYEQY
J: TRBJ2-7
V: TRBV27

CDR3: ASSLGHPNTEAF
J: TRBJ1-1
V: TRBV11-2

CDR3: ASSQDGESVSPTGELF
J: TRBJ2-2
V: TRBV4-2

CDR3: ASSEAQGGANVLT
J: TRBJ2-6
V: TRBV6-1

CDR3: ASSQGNTEAF
J: TRBJ1-1
V: TRBV19

CDR3: ASSVQGNTQY
J: TRBJ2-3
V: TRBV9

CDR3: ASSFGRGPRQPQH
J: TRBJ1-5
V: TRBV5-6

CDR3: ASSVGGDTEPQH
J: TRBJ1-5
V: TRBV9

CDR3: ASSLGPRGNYEQY
J: TRBJ2-7
V: TRBV11-2

CDR3: ASSDSGQGLNSPLH
J: TRBJ1-6
V: TRBV6-4

CDR3: ASSLDISYEQY
J: TRBJ2-7
V: TRBV9

CDR3: ASRDRDNYEQY
J: TRBJ2-7
V: TRBV10-3

CDR3: ASSPPGRGAF
J: TRBJ1-1
V: TRBV4-1

CDR3: ASSYSGASGNTIY
J: TRBJ1-3
V: TRBV6-5

CDR3: ASSLSHLAGGMADTQY
J: TRBJ2-3
V: TRBV5-4

CDR3: ASSAETSGGQETQY
J: TRBJ2-5
V: TRBV25-1

CDR3: ASSLGGSSEQY
J: TRBJ2-7
V: TRBV7-6

CDR3: ASSPPDSLTRSGNTIY
J: TRBJ1-3
V: TRBV18

CDR3: ASSPRGGQLTGNTIY
J: TRBJ1-3
V: TRBV9